This T cell receptor (beta chain) was identified during a study of OX40 agonist ivuxolimab in advanced cancers. Study findings and constraints: Clonal expansion from baseline to week 6 occurred in both CD4+ and CD8+ T cells.

TCRdb's copy holds only in-frame clones and misses some; the assay was immunoSEQ multiplex PCR. The sample consists of roughly 64,000 clones, 80% to 90% of them appearing once. Germline CDR1 is MNHEY and CDR2 is SMNVEV (reference sequence). Deletions cut 5 bases from V and 4 bases from J, with 15 bases between. The CDR3 contains 14 residues. Worth noting for this clone: Its antigen is undetermined.

This receptor was obtained from an adult with an advanced solid tumor such as melanoma, head and neck, liver or kidney cancer. The rearrangement uses TRBV27 and TRBJ2-7, with D unclear. Sequencing was performed on CD4+ or CD8+ T cells sorted from blood, taken in a trial of the OX40 agonist ivuxolimab. CDR3 in DNA: TGTGCCAGCAGTCCCAACCCAAGGGCGTACGAGCAGTACTTC. Translation: CASSPNPRAYEQYF.